A selection of T cell receptor beta chains follows, all from one sample in a study of Ad26.COV2.S vaccination and SARS-CoV-2 variants. Method: immunoSEQ multiplex PCR; TCRdb's copy keeps in-frame clones and lacks some. The sample lists about 180,000 clones; around nine tenths were seen once. The sequencing used peripheral blood, collected after recovery from COVID-19. These receptors were obtained from a human donor who had recovered from COVID-19. Both conserved end residues are part of each CDR3. The order of the fields is clone size, J gene, D gene, V gene, CDR3 DNA, CDR3 protein. D genes are given only for firm matches. Size values are once, few and many counts, or a class for expanded clones, and some rows have none.

>.|TRBJ1-5|.|TRBV7-9
TGTGCCAGCAGCTCACGACAGCCCCAGCATTTT
CASSSRQPQHF
>.|TRBJ1-3|TRBD1|TRBV27
TGTGCCAGCAGTCCCAACAGGGGGCACTCCTCTGGAAACACCATATATTTT
CASSPNRGHSSGNTIYF
>few|TRBJ1-2|.|TRBV5-4
TGTGCCAGCAGCTTAGGGAATTCTCGGTATGGCTACACCTTC
CASSLGNSRYGYTF
>.|TRBJ1-1|.|TRBV5-6
TGTGCCAGCAGCTTGTTCGGCGGTGGAGATATCACTGAAGCTTTCTTT
CASSLFGGGDITEAFF
>.|TRBJ2-5|.|TRBV25-1
TGTGCCAGCAGTGAATTCGGCTTGGAGACCCAGTACTTC
CASSEFGLETQYF
>.|TRBJ2-5|TRBD2|TRBV5-4
TGTGCCAGCAGCCAAGCGGGGGCCCAAGAGACCCAGTACTTC
CASSQAGAQETQYF
>.|TRBJ2-7|TRBD2|TRBV4-2
TGTGCCAGCAGCCAAGAGGCTAGCGGGATCTCCTACGAGCAGTACTTC
CASSQEASGISYEQYF
>.|TRBJ2-2|TRBD2|TRBV5-4
TGTGCCAGCAGCCCACGTGGCGGGGGGTACAACACCGGGGAGCTGTTTTTT
CASSPRGGGYNTGELFF
>.|TRBJ2-1|TRBD2|TRBV5-1
TGCGCCAGCAGCCCCGGGGGGGCGGGCAATGAGCAGTTCTTC
CASSPGGAGNEQFF
>.|TRBJ1-5|TRBD1|TRBV2
TGTGCCAGCTGTTACAGGGGGCGAAATCAGCCCCAGCATTTT
CASCYRGRNQPQHF
>.|TRBJ1-2|.|TRBV7-3
TGTGCCAGCAGCCCAGACAAGAACTATGGCTACACCTTC
CASSPDKNYGYTF
>.|TRBJ2-1|TRBD1|TRBV15
TGTGCCACCAGCAGAGGGACTACAGGGGGCTTTGCGCCGAAAGAGCAGTTCTTC
CATSRGTTGGFAPKEQFF
>few|TRBJ2-6|.|TRBV5-1
TGCGCCAGCAGCTTGATGGGACGGAGCTCTGGGGCCAACGTCCTGACTTTC
CASSLMGRSSGANVLTF
>.|TRBJ2-5|.|TRBV7-8
TGTGCCAGCAGCTTGTCTAGCTTCGAAGAGACCCAGTACTTC
CASSLSSFEETQYF
>few|TRBJ2-2|.|TRBV7-8
TGTGCCAGCAGCTTAGTGGCAGGGGAGGACGGGGAGCTGTTTTTT
CASSLVAGEDGELFF
>.|TRBJ2-5|TRBD2|TRBV29-1
TGCAGCGTTAGGCCGGTAGCGGGGCTACACCAAGAGACCCAGTACTTC
CSVRPVAGLHQETQYF
>.|TRBJ2-3|TRBD2|TRBV18
TGTGCCAGCTCACCCCCGGGACTAGCGAGGGGGGCAGATACGCAGTATTTT
CASSPPGLARGADTQYF
>.|TRBJ1-5|.|TRBV6-4
TGTGCCAGCAAGAGATCCGCGAATAGCAATCAGCCCCAGCATTTT
CASKRSANSNQPQHF
>.|TRBJ2-7|TRBD1|TRBV4-1
TGCGCCAGCAGCCCCAAGGGGGCAAGCTCCTACGAGCAGTACTTC
CASSPKGASSYEQYF
>.|TRBJ2-1|.|TRBV7-2
TGTGCCAGCAGCTTATTTAAGGCGGGAAGTCTGTTGGATGAGCAGTTCTTC
CASSLFKAGSLLDEQFF
>.|TRBJ2-1|TRBD2|TRBV9
TGTGCCAGCAGCCCAATTAGCGGGAGCTCCTACAATGAGCAGTTCTTC
CASSPISGSSYNEQFF
>few|TRBJ1-5|.|TRBV28
TGTGCCAGCAGTTGGCCTCAGCCCCAGCATTTT
CASSWPQPQHF
>once|TRBJ2-5|TRBD2|TRBV7-9
TGTGCCAGCAGCCCCCACGGGGGAGGGCTAGAGACCCAGTACTTC
CASSPHGGGLETQYF
>.|TRBJ1-6|TRBD1|TRBV10-3
TGTGCCATCAGTGAGGACAGGGTGAATTCACCCCTCCACTTT
CAISEDRVNSPLHF
>.|TRBJ2-1|TRBD2|TRBV5-4
TGTGCCAGCAGGCTACTTAGCGGGGGCTTCCCGAATGAGCAGTTCTTC
CASRLLSGGFPNEQFF
>.|TRBJ1-1|.|TRBV10-3
TGTGCCATCAGTGAGAGGGGGTTGAACACTGAAGCTTTCTTT
CAISERGLNTEAFF
>.|TRBJ2-7|TRBD1|TRBV5-1
TGCGCCAGCAGCTTGGCCCAAACAGGGGGAGCCTACGAGCAGTACTTC
CASSLAQTGGAYEQYF
>.|TRBJ1-5|TRBD1|TRBV2
TGTGCCAGCACCAAGAAGGGGGCATATAGCAATCAGCCCCAGCATTTT
CASTKKGAYSNQPQHF
>.|TRBJ2-3|.|TRBV11-3
TGTGCCAGCAGCCCCGGGGCGGGGCTCACAGATACGCAGTATTTT
CASSPGAGLTDTQYF
>once|TRBJ2-1|.|TRBV5-8
TGTGCCAGCTTTTCTGGTGGTGAGCAGTTCTTC
CASFSGGEQFF
>.|TRBJ2-3|TRBD2|TRBV5-1
TGCGCCAGCAGCTTTTGGGCGGACGGGGGGTCAGATACGCAGTATTTT
CASSFWADGGSDTQYF
>.|TRBJ2-7|.|TRBV27
TGTGCCAGCAGTTTCGCGACTATGGGCGAGCAGTACTTC
CASSFATMGEQYF
>.|TRBJ1-5|.|TRBV6-5
TGTGCCAGCAGTTACTCCCAGTATAGCAATCAGCCCCAGCATTTT
CASSYSQYSNQPQHF
>.|TRBJ2-3|.|TRBV6-5
TGTGCCAGCAGGTTTCGGGGAGGCAAGGCAGATACGCAGTATTTT
CASRFRGGKADTQYF
>.|TRBJ1-2|.|TRBV7-9
TGTGCCAGCAGCGGGGGGACGGGAGGAGGCTACACCTTC
CASSGGTGGGYTF
>.|TRBJ1-6|.|TRBV19
TGTGCCAGTAGTACCCCCCCCGGTTCACCCCTCCACTTT
CASSTPPGSPLHF
>.|TRBJ2-7|TRBD1|TRBV5-5
TGTGCCAGCAGCATACGACAGGGTATGTACGAGCAGTACTTC
CASSIRQGMYEQYF
>.|TRBJ1-6|.|TRBV6-1
TGTGCCAGCAGTGAATTCTCAGGGAATTCACCCCTCCACTTT
CASSEFSGNSPLHF
>.|TRBJ1-4|.|TRBV7-3
TGTGCCAGCAGCTCCGGGGGATCAGGTGAAAAACTGTTTTTT
CASSSGGSGEKLFF
>.|TRBJ2-7|.|TRBV20-1
TGCAGTGCTACTAGATTATACGAGCAGTACTTC
CSATRLYEQYF
>once|TRBJ2-6|.|TRBV28
TGTGCCAGCATCCCCCGAGAGGGACATTTCTCTGGGGCCAACGTCCTGACTTTC
CASIPREGHFSGANVLTF
>.|TRBJ1-2|.|TRBV3-1/TRBV3-2
TGTGCCAGCAGCCAAGATTTGTGGTCCTTAACTTACTATGGCTACACCTTC
CASSQDLWSLTYYGYTF
>.|TRBJ1-2|.|TRBV19
TGTGCCAGTAGTCCCACAGGCAGTGTGGACTACACCTTC
CASSPTGSVDYTF
>.|TRBJ1-3|.|TRBV3-1/TRBV3-2
TGTGCCAGCAGCTACGATGTAGGCCGAGACACCATATATTTT
CASSYDVGRDTIYF
>.|TRBJ2-3|TRBD2|TRBV4-2
TGTGCCAGCAGCCAAACCTCGACTAGCGGAGGCACAGATACGCAGTATTTT
CASSQTSTSGGTDTQYF
>.|TRBJ2-7|TRBD1|TRBV7-9
TGTGCCAGCAGCTCAGCTGGACAGGGGGTCTACGAGCAGTACTTC
CASSSAGQGVYEQYF
>.|TRBJ1-5|.|TRBV7-2
TGTGCCAGCAGCTTAGTAGGTTCTGGGGTAGATCAGCCCCAGCATTTT
CASSLVGSGVDQPQHF
>few|TRBJ1-5|.|TRBV5-6
TGTGCCAGCAGCTTGGGCTCGGGGGAGCCCCAGCATTTT
CASSLGSGEPQHF
>.|TRBJ2-3|TRBD2|TRBV9
TGTGCCAGCAGCGGCCTAGCGGGGGGACGCACAGATACGCAGTATTTT
CASSGLAGGRTDTQYF